The 22 T cell receptor beta chains in this list originate from one sample, sequenced in a study of cytomegalovirus exposure and HLA in healthy donors. The PCR had 60 Vbeta and 13 Jbeta primers. The repertoire was sequenced with immunoSEQ multiplex PCR; TCRdb's copy has only in-frame clones and lacks some. The table includes 100,000 to 120,000 clones, over 65% detected once. The specimen sequenced was PBMCs. Receptors originate from a woman in her 30s in good health and CMV-seronegative.

The chain joins TRBV29-1 to TRBJ1-2; TRBD1 matches at 8 bases. In germline, CDR1 is SQVTM, CDR2 ANQGSEA. The trim removed 0 bases at V and 8 bases at J, leaving 5 bases unmatched. The CDR3 covers 13 residues. Written as DNA, the CDR3 is TGCAGCGTTGAAGATCCGGGACAGGAGGGCTACACCTTC. This gives the protein CSVEDPGQEGYTF. Full variable domain (remainder filled in from reference TRBV29-1 and TRBJ1-2): SAVISQKPSRDICQRGTSLTIQCQVDSQVTMMFWYRQQPGQSLTLIATANQGSEATYESGFVIDKFPISRPNLTFSTLTVSNMSPEDSSIYLCSVEDPGQEGYTFGSGTRLTVV.

The chain links TRBV4-1 to TRBJ2-7; 7 bases fit TRBD1. CDR3 length: 13 amino acids. Germline trimming cut 4 bases from V and 4 bases from J; bases unmatched to any gene: 4. Germline CDR1 reads MGHRA; CDR2 reads YSYEKL. CDR3 sequence reads: CASSRQQGYEQYF. In DNA form, the CDR3 reads TGCGCCAGCAGCCGTCAACAGGGGTACGAGCAGTACTTC.

The J gene is TRBJ2-7, the V gene TRBV27; D is uncertain. The V end lost 2 bases, the J end lost 3 bases, and 8 bases lay between the germline ends. Germline-derived CDR1 and CDR2 are MNHEY and SMNVEV (reference sequence). The CDR3 contains 13 residues. The CDR3 here is CASSLRGSYEQYF. As DNA, the CDR3 is TGTGCCAGCAGTTTACGAGGAAGCTACGAGCAGTACTTC.

This rearrangement joins TRBV6-1 to TRBJ2-1; D might be TRBD1 (5 bases). V was trimmed by 6 bases and J by 0 bases, leaving 12 bases between them. CDR3 length equals 15 residues. Germline loops: CDR1 MNHNS, CDR2 SASEGT. CDR3 amino acids: CASRMTASSYNEQFF. The CDR3 region has the DNA TGTGCCAGCAGGATGACAGCGAGCTCCTACAATGAGCAGTTCTTC.

CDR3 bases: TGTGCCAGCAGTCACGGGCGGGAGGGCCGCAATGAGCAGTTCTTC. The encoded protein is CASSHGREGRNEQFF. The gene calls are TRBV6-1 and TRBJ2-1, with 9 bases matching TRBD2. Germline CDR1 MNHNS, CDR2 SASEGT. This CDR3 has 15 amino acids. J gave up 6 bases and V 5 bases, and 8 bases lay outside the gene matches.

This chain connects TRBV5-1 to TRBJ2-1; TRBD2 matches 12 bases. V was pared by 1 base and J by 8 bases, with 4 bases of the junction left unmatched. CDR1 is SGHRS and CDR2 is YFSETQ in the germline V gene. The CDR3 is 15 amino acids. The chain's CDR3 is CASSLRLAGEDEQFF. For the CDR3, the DNA is TGCGCCAGCAGCTTGAGACTAGCGGGAGAAGATGAGCAGTTCTTC.

The table lists this clone with a count of one. V gene TRBV10-3 combines with J gene TRBJ2-7; 11 positions match TRBD1. The CDR3 extends over 12 amino acids. Germline V lookup: CDR1 ENHRY, CDR2 SYGVKD. V trimming: 9 bases; J trimming: 7 bases; junction bases outside the gene matches: 5. CDR3 loop: CAIMDRGREQYF. The CDR3 DNA reads as TGTGCCATAATGGACAGGGGGCGAGAGCAGTACTTC.

The chain carries TRBV6-4 and TRBJ2-2; no reliable D call. CDR1 is MRHNA, CDR2 SNTAGT, per germline. CDR3 length: 14 amino acids. V lost 6 bases and J 4 bases, leaving 12 bases between the germline ends. The CDR3 nucleotides read TGTGCCAGCAGCCTCGAACTTGGCACCGGGGAGCTGTTTTTT. Amino acid sequence: CASSLELGTGELFF.

The J gene is TRBJ2-7, the V gene TRBV5-4, with TRBD2 identical over 12 bases. Germline-derived CDR1 and CDR2 are SGHNT and YYREEE (reference sequence). The CDR3 covers 14 residues. Unmatched junction bases numbered 4, after V lost 4 bases and J lost 5 bases. CDR3 sequence: CASSAGLAGNEQYF. The CDR3 region has the DNA TGTGCCAGCAGCGCGGGACTAGCGGGTAACGAGCAGTACTTC.

The chain couples TRBV29-1 to TRBJ1-2, with a tentative D call TRBD1 (5 bases). The CDR3 extends over 15 amino acids. The germline gives CDR1 SQVTM, CDR2 ANQGSEA. Trimming removed 0 bases at V and 7 bases at J, with 18 bases between. This CDR3 is CSVEDIRGMIGGYTF. The CDR3 bases are TGCAGCGTTGAAGATATTAGGGGTATGATAGGTGGCTACACCTTC.

The gene calls are TRBV5-6 and TRBJ1-2; D ambiguous. The CDR3 sequence is 19 residues long. Germline CDR1 is SGHDT and CDR2 is YYEEEE. V was trimmed by 0 bases and J by 1 base, leaving 22 bases between them. CDR3 in amino acids: CASSLAGENIRIFNYGYTF. In DNA, the CDR3 is TGTGCCAGCAGCTTGGCAGGTGAAAACATCAGGATTTTTAACTATGGCTACACCTTC.

This clone was seen only a few times. This chain uses TRBV11-1 with TRBJ2-5, with 7 bases lining up with TRBD1. Trimming took 6 bases from V and 5 from J; bases not matched to a gene: 6. Germline CDR1 reads SGHAT; CDR2 reads FQDESV (reference sequence). The CDR3 is 13 residues long. The CDR3 DNA is TGTGCCAGCAGAAAGACAGGGCTCGAGACCCAGTACTTC. Its translation: CASRKTGLETQYF.

The chain is built from TRBV5-1 and TRBJ1-1, with D maybe TRBD1 (6 bases). Trimming pared 0 bases from V and 5 bases from J, leaving 14 bases between. The CDR3 extends over 15 amino acids. Germline CDR1 and CDR2: SGHRS and YFSETQ. The CDR3 DNA reads TGCGCCAGCAGCTTGGCCGGTACAGGGTTGACTGAAGCTTTCTTT. As protein: CASSLAGTGLTEAFF.

This chain uses TRBV27 with TRBJ1-6; TRBD1 aligns across 9 bases. J gave up 12 bases and V 6 bases, and 9 bases lay outside the gene matches. This CDR3 comprises 14 residues. The germline V gene encodes CDR1 MNHEY and CDR2 SMNVEV (reference sequence). In DNA form, the CDR3 reads TGTGCCAGCAGCCCTACGGGACAGGGCTTACCCCTCCACTTT. This translates into CASSPTGQGLPLHF.

CDR3 region: CASSQGGTQYF. Written as DNA, the CDR3 is TGTGCCAGCAGCCAAGGAGGTACGCAGTATTTT. The chain employs TRBV4-2 and TRBJ2-3; D is uncertain. V was cut by 1 base and J by 8 bases, with 4 bases left in between. The CDR3 spans 11 residues. Germline-derived CDR1 and CDR2 are LGHNA and YNFKEQ.

This rearrangement joins TRBV5-4 to TRBJ1-3; D remains unclear. CDR3 length: 16 amino acids. Trimming cost V 0 bases and J 0 bases, with 10 bases left between them. The germline V gene has CDR1 SGHNT and CDR2 YYREEE (reference sequence). The CDR3: CASSLGGLNSGNTIYF. CDR3 nucleotides: TGTGCCAGCAGCTTGGGCGGACTGAACTCTGGAAACACCATATATTTT.

The chain is built from TRBV2 and TRBJ2-7; the D gene is possibly TRBD2 (6 bases). The CDR3 length is 13 residues. Germline assignment: CDR1 SNHLY and CDR2 FYNNEI. V lost 0 bases to trimming and J lost 7 bases, with 10 bases between them. The CDR3 DNA follows: TGTGCCAGCAGTGAAGCCAGGGCGGGAGAGCAGTACTTC. Its protein product is CASSEARAGEQYF. The full variable domain, in which reference TRBV2 and TRBJ2-7 provide the parts outside the CDR3, is EPEVTQTPSHQVTQMGQEVILRCVPISNHLYFYWYRQILGQKVEFLVSFYNNEISEKSEIFDDQFSVERPDGSNFTLKIRSTKLEDSAMYFCASSEARAGEQYFGPGTRLTVT.

The chain uses TRBV7-2 and TRBJ2-2; 8 bases line up with TRBD2. V dropped 4 bases and J dropped 6; count of bases not matched to a gene: 19. This CDR3 is 19 amino acids long. CDR1 is SGHTA, CDR2 FQGNSA, per germline. The CDR3 DNA is TGTGCCAGCAGCTCCCACGCACCGGGGGGGCGTAGTACCCCCGGGGAGCTGTTTTTT. Translated, it gives CASSSHAPGGRSTPGELFF. Variable domain in full (rest from reference TRBV7-2 and TRBJ2-2): GAGVSQSPSNKVTEKGKDVELRCDPISGHTALYWYRQSLGQGLEFLIYFQGNSAPDKSGLPSDRFSAERTGGSVSTLTIQRTQQEDSAVYLCASSSHAPGGRSTPGELFFGEGSRLTVL.

The V and J genes are TRBV11-1 and TRBJ2-7, with D tentatively TRBD2 (6 bases). Germline V lookup: CDR1 SGHAT, CDR2 FQDESV (reference sequence). CDR3 length: 14 residues. The ends were cut back, 1 base at V and 7 bases at J, with 14 bases in the middle. In nucleotides, the CDR3 is TGTGCCAGCAGCTTAGGCGGTAGTGCGGGGGAGCAGTACTTC. Protein sequence: CASSLGGSAGEQYF.

This chain connects TRBV10-3 to TRBJ1-2; 7 bases are shared with TRBD1. V shed 5 bases and J 5 bases; nucleotides not matched to a gene: 11. The CDR3 is 15 amino acids. The germline V gene has CDR1 ENHRY and CDR2 SYGVKD. The CDR3 DNA reads as TGTGCCATCAGTACAGGGGCCGTTACGGATTATGGCTACACCTTC. Residues: CAISTGAVTDYGYTF.

The V and J genes are TRBV30 and TRBJ2-5; 8 positions agree with TRBD1. CDR3 length: 14 residues. Germline CDR1 GTSNPN, CDR2 SVGIG (reference sequence). The V gene end was trimmed by 4 bases and the J gene end by 4 bases; junction bases not matched to a gene: 8. The CDR3 loop reads CAWTTGGPPETQYF. The CDR3 bases are TGTGCCTGGACTACAGGGGGTCCCCCAGAGACCCAGTACTTC.

V usage is TRBV28 and J usage is TRBJ2-7, with a weak D call TRBD2 (6 bases). In germline, CDR1 is MDHEN, CDR2 SYDVKM. V lost 6 bases to trimming and J lost 5 bases, with 20 bases between them. The CDR3 runs to 15 residues. The CDR3 loop reads CASSSPREVMDEQYF. The CDR3 DNA follows: TGTGCCAGCAGCTCCCCGAGGGAGGTGATGGACGAGCAGTACTTC.